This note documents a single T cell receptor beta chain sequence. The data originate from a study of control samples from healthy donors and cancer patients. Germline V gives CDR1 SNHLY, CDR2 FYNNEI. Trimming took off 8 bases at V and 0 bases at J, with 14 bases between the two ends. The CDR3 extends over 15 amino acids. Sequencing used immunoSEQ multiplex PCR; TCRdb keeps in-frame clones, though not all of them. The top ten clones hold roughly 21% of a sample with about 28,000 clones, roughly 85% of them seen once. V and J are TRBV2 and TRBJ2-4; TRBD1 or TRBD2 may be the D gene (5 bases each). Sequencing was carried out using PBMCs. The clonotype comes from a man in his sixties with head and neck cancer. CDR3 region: CASSQEVLAKNIQYF. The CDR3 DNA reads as TGTGCCAGCTCACAGGAGGTGCTAGCCAAAAACATTCAGTACTTC.